This T cell receptor (beta chain) appears in the sequencing data of a study of control samples from healthy donors and cancer patients. Assay: immunoSEQ multiplex PCR; the TCRdb copy retains only in-frame clones and omits some. This sample has roughly 190,000 clones; 91% occur once, and the top ten carry roughly 1.6%. This CDR3 comprises 14 residues. Germline CDR1 reads KGHSH; CDR2 reads LQKENI. V lost 2 bases, J lost 1 base, and 0 bases stayed unmatched. This chain uses TRBV18 with TRBJ2-7; 9 nucleotides agree with TRBD2. Sequencing was done on a sample of blood. This receptor was obtained from a woman aged 25 to 39 in good health. In DNA, the CDR3 is TGTGCCAGCTCACCAGCGGGAGGGTCCTACGAGCAGTACTTC. Translation gives CASSPAGGSYEQYF.